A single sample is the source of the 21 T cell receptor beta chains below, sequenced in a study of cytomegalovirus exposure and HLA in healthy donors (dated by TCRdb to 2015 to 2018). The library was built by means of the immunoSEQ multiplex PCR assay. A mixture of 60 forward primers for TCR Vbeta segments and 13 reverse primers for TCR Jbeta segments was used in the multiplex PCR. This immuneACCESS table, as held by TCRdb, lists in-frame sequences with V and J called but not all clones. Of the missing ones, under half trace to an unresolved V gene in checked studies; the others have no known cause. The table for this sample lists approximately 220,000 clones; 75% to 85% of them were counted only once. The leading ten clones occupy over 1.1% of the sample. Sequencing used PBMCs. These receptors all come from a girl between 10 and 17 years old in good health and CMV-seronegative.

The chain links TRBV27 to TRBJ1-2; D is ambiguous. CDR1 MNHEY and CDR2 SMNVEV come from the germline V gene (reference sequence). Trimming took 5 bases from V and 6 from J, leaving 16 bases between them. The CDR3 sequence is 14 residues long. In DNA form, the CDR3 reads TGTGCCAGCAGTACTAGACGGAGGGTTGATGGCTACACCTTC. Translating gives CASSTRRRVDGYTF.

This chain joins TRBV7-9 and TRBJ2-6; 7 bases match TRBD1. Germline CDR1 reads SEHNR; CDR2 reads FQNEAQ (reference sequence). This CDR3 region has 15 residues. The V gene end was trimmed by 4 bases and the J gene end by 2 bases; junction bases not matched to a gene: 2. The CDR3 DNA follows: TGTGCCAGCAGCTACGACAGGGCTGGGGCCAACGTCCTGACTTTC. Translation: CASSYDRAGANVLTF.

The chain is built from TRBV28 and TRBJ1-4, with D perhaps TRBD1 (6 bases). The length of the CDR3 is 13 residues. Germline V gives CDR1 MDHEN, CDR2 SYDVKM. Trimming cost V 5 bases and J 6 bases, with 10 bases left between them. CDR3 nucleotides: TGTGCCAGCAGTCTACAGGGATATGAAAAACTGTTTTTT. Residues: CASSLQGYEKLFF.

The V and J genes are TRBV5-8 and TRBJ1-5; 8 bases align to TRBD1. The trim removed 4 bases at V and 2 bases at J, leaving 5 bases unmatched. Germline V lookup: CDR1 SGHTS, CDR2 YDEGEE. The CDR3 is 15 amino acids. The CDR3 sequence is CASSQDRAGNQPQHF. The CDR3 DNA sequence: TGTGCCAGCAGCCAGGACAGGGCGGGCAATCAGCCCCAGCATTTT.

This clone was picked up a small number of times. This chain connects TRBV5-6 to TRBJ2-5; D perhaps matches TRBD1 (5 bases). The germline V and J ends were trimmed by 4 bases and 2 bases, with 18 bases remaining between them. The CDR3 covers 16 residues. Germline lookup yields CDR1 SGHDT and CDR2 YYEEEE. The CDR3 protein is CASSQNRKGVQETQYF. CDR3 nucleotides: TGTGCCAGCAGCCAGAACAGGAAAGGGGTTCAAGAGACCCAGTACTTC.

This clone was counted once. The CDR3 region has the DNA TGCGCCAGCAGCCTGAGGACAGGGGGAAGCAATCAGCCCCAGCATTTT. The encoded protein is CASSLRTGGSNQPQHF. V usage is TRBV4-1 and J usage is TRBJ1-5; 10 nucleotides line up with TRBD1. Germline V gene sequence: CDR1 MGHRA, CDR2 YSYEKL. V shed 4 bases, J shed 1 base, and the junction held 4 bases outside the gene matches. The length of the CDR3 is 16 residues.

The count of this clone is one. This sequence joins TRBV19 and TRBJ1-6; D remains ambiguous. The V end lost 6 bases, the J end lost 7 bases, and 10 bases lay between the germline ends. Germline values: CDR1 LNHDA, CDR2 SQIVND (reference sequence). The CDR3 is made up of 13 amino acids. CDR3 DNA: TGTGCCAGTAGGAGACGGGAAAATTCACCCCTCCACTTT. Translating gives CASRRRENSPLHF.

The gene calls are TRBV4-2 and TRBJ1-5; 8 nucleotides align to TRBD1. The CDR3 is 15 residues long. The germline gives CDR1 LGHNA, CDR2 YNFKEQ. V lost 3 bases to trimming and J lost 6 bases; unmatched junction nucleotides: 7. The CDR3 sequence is CASSHLGQEGQPQHF. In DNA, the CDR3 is TGTGCCAGCAGCCATCTGGGACAGGAGGGTCAGCCCCAGCATTTT.

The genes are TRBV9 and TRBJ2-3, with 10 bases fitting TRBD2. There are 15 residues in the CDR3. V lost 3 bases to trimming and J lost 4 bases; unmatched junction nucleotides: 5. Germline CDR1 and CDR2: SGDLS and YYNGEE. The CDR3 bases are TGTGCCAGCAGCGGACAGCGGGGGGGCGCAGATACGCAGTATTTT. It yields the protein CASSGQRGGADTQYF. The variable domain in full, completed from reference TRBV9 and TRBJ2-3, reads DSGVTQTPKHLITATGQRVTLRCSPRSGDLSVYWYQQSLDQGLQFLIQYYNGEERAKGNILERFSAQQFPDLHSELNLSSLELGDSALYFCASSGQRGGADTQYFGPGTRLTVL.

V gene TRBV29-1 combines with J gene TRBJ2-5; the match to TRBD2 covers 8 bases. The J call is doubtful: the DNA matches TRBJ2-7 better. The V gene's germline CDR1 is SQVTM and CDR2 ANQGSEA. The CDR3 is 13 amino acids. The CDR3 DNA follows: TGCAGCGTTGCAGCGGGGGTTACCTACGAGCAGTACTTC. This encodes CSVAAGVTYEQYF.

The CDR3 sequence is CASSYEGHVVATNEKLFF. CDR3 nucleotides: TGTGCCAGCTCATATGAAGGACACGTAGTTGCAACTAATGAAAAACTGTTTTTT. J is TRBJ1-4 and V is TRBV18; D is perhaps TRBD1 (5 bases). V lost 5 bases and J 0 bases, leaving 19 bases between the germline ends. Germline loops: CDR1 KGHSH, CDR2 LQKENI. This CDR3 has 18 amino acids.

The chain's CDR3 is CASSLLQGEKLFF. CDR3 DNA sequence: TGTGCCAGCAGCTTATTACAGGGTGAAAAACTGTTTTTT. This chain links TRBV7-2 with TRBJ1-4, with D possibly being TRBD1 (6 bases). Trimming cost V 2 bases and J 7 bases, with 8 bases left between them. CDR1 is SGHTA and CDR2 is FQGNSA in the germline V gene. CDR3 size: 13 residues.

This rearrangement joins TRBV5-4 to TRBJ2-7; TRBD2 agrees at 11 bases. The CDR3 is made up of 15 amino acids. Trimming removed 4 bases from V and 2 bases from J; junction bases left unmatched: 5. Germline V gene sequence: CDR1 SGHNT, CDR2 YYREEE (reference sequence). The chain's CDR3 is CASSKTSGMPYEQYF. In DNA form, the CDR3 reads TGTGCCAGCAGCAAGACTAGCGGGATGCCCTACGAGCAGTACTTC.

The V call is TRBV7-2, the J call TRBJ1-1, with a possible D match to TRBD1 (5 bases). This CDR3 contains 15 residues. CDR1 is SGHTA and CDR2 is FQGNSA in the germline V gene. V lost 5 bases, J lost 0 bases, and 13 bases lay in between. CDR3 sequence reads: CASSPDRLMNTEAFF. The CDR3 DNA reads TGTGCCAGCAGCCCTGACAGACTCATGAACACTGAAGCTTTCTTT.

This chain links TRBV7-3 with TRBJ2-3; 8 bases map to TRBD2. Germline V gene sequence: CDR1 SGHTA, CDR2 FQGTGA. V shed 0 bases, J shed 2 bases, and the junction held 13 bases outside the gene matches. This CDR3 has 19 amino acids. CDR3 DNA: TGTGCCAGCAGCTTAACGCCCGGACTTCGAGCGGGGGTCACAGATACGCAGTATTTT. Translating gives CASSLTPGLRAGVTDTQYF.

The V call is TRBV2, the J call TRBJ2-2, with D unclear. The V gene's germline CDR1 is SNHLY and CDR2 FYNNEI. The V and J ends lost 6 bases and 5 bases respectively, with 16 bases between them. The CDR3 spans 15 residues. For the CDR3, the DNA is TGTGCCAGCAGCCTCGCGACGGGTGGGACCGGGGAGCTGTTTTTT. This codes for CASSLATGGTGELFF. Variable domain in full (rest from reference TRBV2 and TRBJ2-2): EPEVTQTPSHQVTQMGQEVILRCVPISNHLYFYWYRQILGQKVEFLVSFYNNEISEKSEIFDDQFSVERPDGSNFTLKIRSTKLEDSAMYFCASSLATGGTGELFFGEGSRLTVL.

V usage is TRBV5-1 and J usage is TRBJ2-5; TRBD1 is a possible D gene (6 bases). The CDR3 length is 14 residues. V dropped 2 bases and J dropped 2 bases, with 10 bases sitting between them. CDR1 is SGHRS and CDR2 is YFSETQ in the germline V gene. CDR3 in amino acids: CASSLTGSQETQYF. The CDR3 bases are TGCGCCAGCAGCTTAACAGGGTCTCAAGAGACCCAGTACTTC.

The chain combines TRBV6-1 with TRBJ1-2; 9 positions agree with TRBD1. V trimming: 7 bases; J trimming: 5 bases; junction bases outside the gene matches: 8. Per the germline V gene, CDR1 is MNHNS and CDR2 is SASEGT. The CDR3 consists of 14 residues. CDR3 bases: TGTGCCAGCACTTCGGACAGGGGTATTTATGGCTACACCTTC. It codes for CASTSDRGIYGYTF.

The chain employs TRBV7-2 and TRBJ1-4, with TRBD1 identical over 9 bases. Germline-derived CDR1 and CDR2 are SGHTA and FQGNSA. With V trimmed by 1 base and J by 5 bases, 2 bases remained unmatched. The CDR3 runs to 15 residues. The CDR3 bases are TGTGCCAGCAGCTTAGGGGACAGGGTAAATGAAAAACTGTTTTTT. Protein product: CASSLGDRVNEKLFF.

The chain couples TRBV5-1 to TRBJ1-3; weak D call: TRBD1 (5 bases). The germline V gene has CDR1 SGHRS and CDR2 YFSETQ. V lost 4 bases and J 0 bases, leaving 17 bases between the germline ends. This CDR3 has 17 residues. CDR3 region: CASSEEGDSFSGNTIYF. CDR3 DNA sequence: TGCGCCAGCAGCGAAGAAGGCGACAGCTTCTCTGGAAACACCATATATTTT.

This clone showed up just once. DNA of the CDR3: TGTGCCCGCCATAAGGGGATTGGCTATGGCTACACCTTC. Translating gives CARHKGIGYGYTF. The chain combines TRBV19 with TRBJ1-2, with D possibly being TRBD1 (5 bases). Germline CDR1 and CDR2: LNHDA and SQIVND (reference sequence). V lost 11 bases, J lost 4 bases, and 17 bases lay in between. The CDR3 is 13 residues long.